The 5 T cell receptor beta chains listed next were all sequenced from one sample in a study of shared clonotypes between healthy human individuals. Here immunoSEQ multiplex PCR was the method, and the copy in TCRdb shows in-frame clones only, minus some. Among 2,100,000 or so clones listed, under 97% were seen once. The source material was naive CD4+ T cells sorted from blood. The subset was: CD45RA+ positively selected. Source of these receptors: a man aged 18 to 29 in good health.

This sequence joins TRBV28 and TRBJ1-1; D is perhaps TRBD1 (5 bases). V lost 3 bases and J 2 bases, leaving 19 bases between the germline ends. The CDR3 covers 17 residues. The V gene's germline CDR1 is MDHEN and CDR2 SYDVKM. DNA for the CDR3: TGTGCCAGCAGTTTGCCCCGGGCAGGGCCCCAAAACACTGAAGCTTTCTTT. Encoded protein: CASSLPRAGPQNTEAFF.

The chain employs TRBV19 and TRBJ1-6; weak D call: TRBD1 (6 bases). V shed 2 bases and J shed 10 bases, with 9 bases lying between them. Germline lookup yields CDR1 LNHDA and CDR2 SQIVND (reference sequence). The CDR3 has 13 residues. The CDR3 loop reads CASSIRTESPLHF. CDR3 coding DNA: TGTGCCAGTAGTATAAGGACAGAGTCACCCCTCCACTTT.

This chain uses TRBV6-5 with TRBJ2-7, with D possibly being TRBD2 (5 bases). CDR1 MNHEY and CDR2 SVGAGI come from the germline V gene. The CDR3 has 14 residues. V gave up 0 bases and J gave up 5 bases, with 11 bases separating them. As DNA, the CDR3 is TGTGCCAGCAGTTACTCGAGGGCCGGGAACGAGCAGTACTTC. Its translation is CASSYSRAGNEQYF.

This clone showed up just once. V is TRBV6-5 and J is TRBJ2-1; D may correspond to TRBD1 or TRBD2 (7 bases each). The CDR3 contains 15 residues. Germline CDR1 and CDR2: MNHEY and SVGAGI. Trimming pared 0 bases from V and 10 bases from J, leaving 16 bases between. CDR3 amino acids: CASSYSREARGEQFF. The DNA of the CDR3 is TGTGCCAGCAGTTACTCTCGGGAGGCCAGGGGGGAGCAGTTCTTC.

The chain has TRBV27 and TRBJ1-1; the D is unclear. The CDR3 spans 14 residues. V lost 3 bases to trimming and J lost 1 base, with 9 bases between them. Germline assignment: CDR1 MNHEY and CDR2 SMNVEV (reference sequence). For the CDR3, the DNA is TGTGCCAGCAGTTTCGGGCTGGGGAACACTGAAGCTTTCTTT. It encodes CASSFGLGNTEAFF.